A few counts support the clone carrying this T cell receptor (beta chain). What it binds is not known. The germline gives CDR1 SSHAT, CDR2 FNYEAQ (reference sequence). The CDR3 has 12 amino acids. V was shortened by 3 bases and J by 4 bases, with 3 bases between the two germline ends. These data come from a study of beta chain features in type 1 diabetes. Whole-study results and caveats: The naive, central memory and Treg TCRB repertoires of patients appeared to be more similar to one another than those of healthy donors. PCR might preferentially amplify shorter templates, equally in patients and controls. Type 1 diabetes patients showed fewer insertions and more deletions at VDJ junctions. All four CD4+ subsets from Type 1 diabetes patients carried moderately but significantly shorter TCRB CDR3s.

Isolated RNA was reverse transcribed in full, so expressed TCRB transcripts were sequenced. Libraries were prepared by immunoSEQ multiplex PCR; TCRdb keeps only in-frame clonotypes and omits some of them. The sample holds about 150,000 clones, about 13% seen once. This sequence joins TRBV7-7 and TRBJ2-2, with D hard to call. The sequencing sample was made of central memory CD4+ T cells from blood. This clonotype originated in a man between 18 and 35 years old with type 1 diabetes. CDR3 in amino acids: CASSLSTGELFF. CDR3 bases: TGTGCCAGCAGCTTGTCCACCGGGGAGCTGTTTTTT. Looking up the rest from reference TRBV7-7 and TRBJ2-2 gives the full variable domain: GAGVSQSPRYKVTKRGQDVTLRCDPISSHATLYWYQQALGQGPEFLTYFNYEAQPDKSGLPSDRFSAERPEGSISTLTIQRTEQRDSAMYRCASSLSTGELFFGEGSRLTVL.